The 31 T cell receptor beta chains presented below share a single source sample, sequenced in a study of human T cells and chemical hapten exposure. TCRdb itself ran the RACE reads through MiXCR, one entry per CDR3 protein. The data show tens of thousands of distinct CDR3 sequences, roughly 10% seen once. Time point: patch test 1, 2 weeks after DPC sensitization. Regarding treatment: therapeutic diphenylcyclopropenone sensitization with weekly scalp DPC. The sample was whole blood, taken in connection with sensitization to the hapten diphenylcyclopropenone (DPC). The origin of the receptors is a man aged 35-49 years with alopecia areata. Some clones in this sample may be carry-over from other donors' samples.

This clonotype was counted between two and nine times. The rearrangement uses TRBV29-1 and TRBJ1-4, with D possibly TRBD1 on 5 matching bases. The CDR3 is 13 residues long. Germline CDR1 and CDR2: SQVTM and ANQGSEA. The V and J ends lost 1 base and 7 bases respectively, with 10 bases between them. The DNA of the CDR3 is TGCAGCGTTGAAGGGCAAACAGGTGAAAAACTGTTTTTT. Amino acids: CSVEGQTGEKLFF.

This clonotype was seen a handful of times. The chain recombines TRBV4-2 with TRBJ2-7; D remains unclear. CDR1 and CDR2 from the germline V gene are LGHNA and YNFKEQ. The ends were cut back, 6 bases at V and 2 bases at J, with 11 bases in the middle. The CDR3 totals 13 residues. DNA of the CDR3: TGTGCCAGCAGTGGAGACTTCCCCTACGAGCAGTACTTC. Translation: CASSGDFPYEQYF.

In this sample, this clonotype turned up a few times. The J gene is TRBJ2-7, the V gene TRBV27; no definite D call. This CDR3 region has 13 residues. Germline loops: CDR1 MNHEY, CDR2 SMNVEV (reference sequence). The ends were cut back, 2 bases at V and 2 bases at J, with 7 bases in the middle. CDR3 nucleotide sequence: TGTGCCAGCAGTTTAGGAAGTACCTACGAGCAGTACGTC. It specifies CASSLGSTYEQYV.

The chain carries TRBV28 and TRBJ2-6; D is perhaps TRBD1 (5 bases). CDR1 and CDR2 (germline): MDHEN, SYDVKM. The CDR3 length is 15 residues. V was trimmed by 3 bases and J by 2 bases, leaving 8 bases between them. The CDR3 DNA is TGTGCCAGCAGTTTTTCCAGGGCTGGGGCCAACGTCCTGACTTTC. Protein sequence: CASSFSRAGANVLTF.

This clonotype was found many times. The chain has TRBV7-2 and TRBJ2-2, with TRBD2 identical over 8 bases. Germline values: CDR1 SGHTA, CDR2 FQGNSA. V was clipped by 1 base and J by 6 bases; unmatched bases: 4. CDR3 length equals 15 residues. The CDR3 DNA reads TGTGCCAGCAGCTTAGATCGAGCGGGAGCCGGGGAGCTGTTTTTT. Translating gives CASSLDRAGAGELFF.

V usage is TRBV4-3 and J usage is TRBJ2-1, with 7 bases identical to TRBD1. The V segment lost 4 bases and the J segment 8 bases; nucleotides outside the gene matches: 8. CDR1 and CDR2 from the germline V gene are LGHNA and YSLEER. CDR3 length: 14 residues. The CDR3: CASSRTDRDDEQFF. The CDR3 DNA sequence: TGCGCCAGCAGCCGTACAGACAGGGACGATGAGCAGTTCTTC.

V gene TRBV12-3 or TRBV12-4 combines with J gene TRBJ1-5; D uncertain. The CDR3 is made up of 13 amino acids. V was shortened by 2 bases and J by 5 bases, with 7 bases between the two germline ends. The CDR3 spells CASSLNGDQPQHF. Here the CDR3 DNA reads TGTGCCAGCAGTTTAAATGGAGATCAGCCCCAGCATTTT.

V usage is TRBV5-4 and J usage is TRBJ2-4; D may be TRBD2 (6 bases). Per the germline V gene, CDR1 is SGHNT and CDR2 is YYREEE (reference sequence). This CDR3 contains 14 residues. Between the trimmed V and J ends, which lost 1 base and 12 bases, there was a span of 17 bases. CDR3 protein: CASSLPEGLRNQYF. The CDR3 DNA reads TGTGCCAGCAGCTTGCCCGAGGGACTCAGGAATCAGTACTTC.

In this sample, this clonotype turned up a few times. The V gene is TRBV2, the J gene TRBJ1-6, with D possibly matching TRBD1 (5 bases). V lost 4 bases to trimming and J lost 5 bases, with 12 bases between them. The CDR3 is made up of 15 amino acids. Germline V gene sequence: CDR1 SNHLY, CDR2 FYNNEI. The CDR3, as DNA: TGTGCCAGCAGTGCAGGGTCCAGCCATAATTCACCCCTCCACTTT. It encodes CASSAGSSHNSPLHF.

CDR3 in DNA: TGTGCCAGCAGCTCTTGGGGGGGTCAGCCCCAGCATTTT. This encodes CASSSWGGQPQHF. This rearrangement joins TRBV7-2 to TRBJ1-5; TRBD1 is a possible D gene (5 bases). Germline CDR1 and CDR2: SGHTA and FQGNSA. CDR3 length: 13 amino acids. The ends were cut back, 4 bases at V and 6 bases at J, with 10 bases in the middle.

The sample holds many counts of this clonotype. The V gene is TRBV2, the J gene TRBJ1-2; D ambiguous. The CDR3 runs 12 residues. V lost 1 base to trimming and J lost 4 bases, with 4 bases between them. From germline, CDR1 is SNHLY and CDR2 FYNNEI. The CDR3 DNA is TGTGCCAGCAGTGAAGTTGGCTATGGCTACACCTTC. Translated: CASSEVGYGYTF.

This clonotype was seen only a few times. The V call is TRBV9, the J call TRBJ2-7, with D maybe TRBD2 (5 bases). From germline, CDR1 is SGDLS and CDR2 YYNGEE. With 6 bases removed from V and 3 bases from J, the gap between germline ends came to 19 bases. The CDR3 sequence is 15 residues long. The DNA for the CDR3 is TGTGCCAGCAAGGCCGAGACTACGGTTAACTACGAGCAGTACGTC. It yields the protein CASKAETTVNYEQYV.

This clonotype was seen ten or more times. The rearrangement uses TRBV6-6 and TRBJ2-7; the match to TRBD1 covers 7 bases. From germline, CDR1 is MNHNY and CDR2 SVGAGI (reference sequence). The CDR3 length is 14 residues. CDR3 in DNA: TGTGCCAGCAGTTCGACCTTAAATACAGGGGATTATGGGGTC. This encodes CASSSTLNTGDYGV.

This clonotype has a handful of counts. The CDR3: CASSQDSQVGDQPQHF. CDR3 in DNA: TGCGCCAGCAGCCAAGATAGTCAGGTCGGAGATCAGCCCCAGCATTTT. V and J are TRBV4-1 and TRBJ1-5; no definite D call. CDR3 length equals 16 residues. V was pared by 0 bases and J by 5 bases, with 14 bases between. Germline loops: CDR1 MGHRA, CDR2 YSYEKL.

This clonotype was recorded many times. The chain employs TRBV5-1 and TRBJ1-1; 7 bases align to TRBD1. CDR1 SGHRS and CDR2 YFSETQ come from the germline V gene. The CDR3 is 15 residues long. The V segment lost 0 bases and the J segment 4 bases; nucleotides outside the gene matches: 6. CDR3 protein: CASSLEGQRTTEAFF. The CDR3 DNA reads TGCGCCAGCAGCTTGGAGGGACAGCGAACCACTGAAGCTTTCTTT.

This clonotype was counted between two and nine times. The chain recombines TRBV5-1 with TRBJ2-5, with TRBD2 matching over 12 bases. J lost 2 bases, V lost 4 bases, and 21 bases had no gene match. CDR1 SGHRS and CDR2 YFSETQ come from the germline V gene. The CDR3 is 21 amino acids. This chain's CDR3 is CASSRGIIRLAGVGSQETQYF. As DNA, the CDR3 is TGCGCCAGCAGCCGCGGGATTATAAGACTAGCGGGAGTTGGATCACAAGAGACCCAGTACTTC.

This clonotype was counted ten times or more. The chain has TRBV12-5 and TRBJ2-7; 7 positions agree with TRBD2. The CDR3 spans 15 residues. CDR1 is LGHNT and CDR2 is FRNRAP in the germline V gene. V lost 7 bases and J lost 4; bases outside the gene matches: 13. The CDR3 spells CASEEGQGGPYEQYV. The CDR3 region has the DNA TGTGCTAGTGAGGAAGGCCAGGGAGGGCCATACGAGCAGTACGTC.

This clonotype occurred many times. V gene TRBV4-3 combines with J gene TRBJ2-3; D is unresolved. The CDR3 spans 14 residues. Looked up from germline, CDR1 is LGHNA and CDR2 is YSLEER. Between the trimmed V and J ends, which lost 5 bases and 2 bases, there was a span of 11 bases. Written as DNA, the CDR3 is TGCGCCAGCAGCTCCTGGACCGTCACAGATACGCAGTATTTT. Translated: CASSSWTVTDTQYF.

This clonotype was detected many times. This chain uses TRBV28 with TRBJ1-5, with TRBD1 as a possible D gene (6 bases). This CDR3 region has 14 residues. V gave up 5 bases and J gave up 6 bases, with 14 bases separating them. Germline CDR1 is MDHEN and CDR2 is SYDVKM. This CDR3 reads CASSVTGPGQPQHF. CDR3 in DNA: TGTGCCAGCAGTGTGACAGGTCCAGGTCAGCCCCAGCATTTT.

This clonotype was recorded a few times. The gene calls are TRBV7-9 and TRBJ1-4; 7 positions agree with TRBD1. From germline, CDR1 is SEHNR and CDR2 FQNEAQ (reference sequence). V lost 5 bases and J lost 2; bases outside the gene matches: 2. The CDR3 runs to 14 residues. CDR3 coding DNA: TGTGCCAGCAGCCCGGGACAGACTAATGAAAAACTGTTTTTT. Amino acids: CASSPGQTNEKLFF. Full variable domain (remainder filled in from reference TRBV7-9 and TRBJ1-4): DTGVSQNPRHKITKRGQNVTFRCDPISEHNRLYWYRQTLGQGPEFLTYFQNEAQLEKSRLLSDRFSAERPKGSFSTLEIQRTEQGDSAMYLCASSPGQTNEKLFFGSGTQLSVL.

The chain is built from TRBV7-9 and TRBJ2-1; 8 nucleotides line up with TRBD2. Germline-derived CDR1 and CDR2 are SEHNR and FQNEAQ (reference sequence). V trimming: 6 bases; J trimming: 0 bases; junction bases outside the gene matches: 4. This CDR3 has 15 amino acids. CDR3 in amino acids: CASRERGSSYNEQFF. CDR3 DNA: TGTGCCAGCAGGGAGCGGGGGAGCTCCTACAATGAGCAGTTCTTC.

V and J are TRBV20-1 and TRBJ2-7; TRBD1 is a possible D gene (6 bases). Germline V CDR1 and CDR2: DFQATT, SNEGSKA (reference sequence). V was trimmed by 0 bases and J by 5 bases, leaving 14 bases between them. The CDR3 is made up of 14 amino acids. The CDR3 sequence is CSARDWDTGDEQYF. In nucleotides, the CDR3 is TGCAGTGCTAGAGATTGGGACACTGGGGACGAGCAGTACTTC.

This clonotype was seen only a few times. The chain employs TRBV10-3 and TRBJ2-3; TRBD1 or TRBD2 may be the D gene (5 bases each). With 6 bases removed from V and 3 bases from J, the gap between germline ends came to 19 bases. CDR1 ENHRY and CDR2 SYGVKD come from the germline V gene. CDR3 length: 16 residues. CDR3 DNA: TGTGCCATCAGAGAGACCGGGGCGATAGCGACAGATACGCAGTATTTT. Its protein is CAIRETGAIATDTQYF.

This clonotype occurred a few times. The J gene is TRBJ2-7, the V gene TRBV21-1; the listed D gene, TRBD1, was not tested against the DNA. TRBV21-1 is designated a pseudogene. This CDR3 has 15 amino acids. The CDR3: CASSKVWGRVYEQYV. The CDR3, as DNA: TGTGCCAGCAGCAAAGTCTGGGGACGGGTCTACGAGCAGTACGTC.

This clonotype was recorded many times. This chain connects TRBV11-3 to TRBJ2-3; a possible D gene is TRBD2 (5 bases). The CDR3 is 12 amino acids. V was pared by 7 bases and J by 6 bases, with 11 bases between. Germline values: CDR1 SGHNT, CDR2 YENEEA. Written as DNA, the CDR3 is TGTGCCAGCACGACTTTAGCGGATACGCAGTATTTT. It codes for CASTTLADTQYF.

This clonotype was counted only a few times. DNA for the CDR3: TGTGCCAGCAGTTATGGACAGGGGAGGCAAGAGACCCAGTACTTC. Encoded protein: CASSYGQGRQETQYF. The rearrangement joins TRBV28 to TRBJ2-5; TRBD1 aligns across 9 bases. The CDR3 covers 15 residues. Trimming removed 4 bases from V and 2 bases from J; junction bases left unmatched: 5. Germline CDR1 MDHEN, CDR2 SYDVKM. Combining the CDR3 with reference TRBV28 and TRBJ2-5 gives the whole variable domain DVKVTQSSRYLVKRTGEKVFLECVQDMDHENMFWYRQDPGLGLRLIYFSYDVKMKEKGDIPEGYSVSREKKERFSLILESASTNQTSMYLCASSYGQGRQETQYFGPGTRLLVL.

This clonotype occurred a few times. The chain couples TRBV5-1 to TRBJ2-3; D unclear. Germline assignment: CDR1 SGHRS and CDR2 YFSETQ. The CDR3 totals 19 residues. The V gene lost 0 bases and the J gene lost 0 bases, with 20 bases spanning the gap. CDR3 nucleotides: TGCGCCAGCAGCTTGGCCTTTACCAAATCCCCCTCAAGCACAGATACGCAGTATTTT. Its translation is CASSLAFTKSPSSTDTQYF.

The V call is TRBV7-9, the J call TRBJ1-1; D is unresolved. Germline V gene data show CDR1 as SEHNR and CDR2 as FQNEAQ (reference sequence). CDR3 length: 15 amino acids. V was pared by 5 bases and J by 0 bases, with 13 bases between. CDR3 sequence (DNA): TGTGCCAGCAGCCACCGGGAACGGGTGAACACTGAAGCTTTCTTT. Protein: CASSHRERVNTEAFF.

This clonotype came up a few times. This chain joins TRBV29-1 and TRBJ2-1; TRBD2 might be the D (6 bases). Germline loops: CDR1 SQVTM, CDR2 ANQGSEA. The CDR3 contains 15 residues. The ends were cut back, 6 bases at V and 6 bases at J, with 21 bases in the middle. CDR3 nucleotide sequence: TGCAGCGTCCCCGTCCGCGGGGCAATCAGCAATGAGCAGTTCTTC. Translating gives CSVPVRGAISNEQFF.

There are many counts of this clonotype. The CDR3 protein is CASSQGGHLEDTIYF. The CDR3 DNA is TGCGCCAGCAGCCAGGGGGGACATCTGGAAGACACCATATATTTT. The chain employs TRBV5-1 and TRBJ1-3, with 7 bases fitting TRBD1. V lost 4 bases to trimming and J lost 8 bases; unmatched junction nucleotides: 12. The length of the CDR3 is 15 residues. The germline gives CDR1 SGHRS, CDR2 YFSETQ.

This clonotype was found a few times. The CDR3 here is CASSPGQGLSEKLFF. DNA for the CDR3: TGTGCCAGCAGCCCCGGGCAGGGCCTAAGTGAAAAACTGTTTTTT. V and J are TRBV7-9 and TRBJ1-4, with D perhaps matching TRBD1 (5 bases). V shed 5 bases and J shed 7 bases, with 17 bases lying between them. Germline V gene sequence: CDR1 SEHNR, CDR2 FQNEAQ (reference sequence). CDR3 size: 15 residues.